The TCR beta chain described here comes from a study of T cell repertoires in aging, cancer and after chemotherapy. At the level of the study: Chronic lymphocytic leukemia patients on fludarabine- or bendamustine-based regimens gave paired samples before and after chemotherapy.

Study-level points and caveats: In each cancer cohort, median generation probability increased across chemotherapy, suggesting thymic output rebounded.

This clonotype is termed large. Antigen: not known. Amplification of TCR beta used genomic DNA extracted from peripheral blood. TRB rearrangements spanning V, D and J were amplified using mixed TRB-A/B primers. TCRdb passed the multiplex PCR reads through MiXCR, listing each CDR3 protein once. The sample holds hundreds of distinct CDR3 sequences, less than 25% seen once. The sample consisted of blood. This receptor was obtained from a human donor with a blood cancer.

CDR3 protein: CASSIGSETQYF. CDR3 in DNA: TGTGCCAGTAGTATAGGATCTGAGACCCAGTACTTC. The chain joins TRBV19 to TRBJ2-5; no reliable D call. There are 12 residues in the CDR3. The germline V and J ends were trimmed by 1 base and 5 bases, with 5 bases remaining between them. In germline, CDR1 is LNHDA, CDR2 SQIVND (reference sequence).